Shown below are 30 T cell receptor beta chains from a single sample sequenced in a study of beta chain features in type 1 diabetes (dated by TCRdb to the late 2010s). The library was produced with the immunoSEQ multiplex PCR assay. The High Capacity cDNA Reverse Transcription Kit was used to reverse transcribe all of the isolated RNA, meaning that expressed TCRB transcripts were what got sequenced. TCRdb mirrors the immuneACCESS table, restricted to in-frame sequences. Some clones are absent from its copies; in checked studies, under half trace to an unresolved V gene, and the reason for the others is unknown. Within this sample are about 220,000 clones, with under 13% of them counted one time only. In total, the top ten clones hold 1% to 1.5% of the sample. The sequenced sample consisted of central memory CD4+ T cells from blood. Receptors were obtained from a man younger than 35 in good health.

The rearrangement links TRBV25-1 to TRBJ2-6; D gene ambiguous. This CDR3 region has 14 residues. Germline V gene lookup returns CDR1 MGHDK and CDR2 SYGVNS. V gave up 8 bases and J gave up 0 bases, with 8 bases separating them. The CDR3 here is CASAHSSGANVLTF. CDR3 coding DNA: TGTGCCAGCGCTCACAGCTCTGGGGCCAACGTCCTGACTTTC.

CDR3 residues: CASSQAASSYNEQFF. The CDR3 DNA reads as TGCGCCAGCAGCCAAGCGGCGAGCTCCTACAATGAGCAGTTCTTC. This sequence joins TRBV4-1 and TRBJ2-1; D gene ambiguous. The CDR3 totals 15 residues. Germline assignment: CDR1 MGHRA and CDR2 YSYEKL. V was shortened by 1 base and J by 0 bases, with 7 bases between the two germline ends.

In its sample, this clone was seen a few times. The CDR3 protein is CAWSRRGVEQYF. Here the CDR3 DNA reads TGTGCCTGGAGTCGTAGGGGGGTAGAGCAGTACTTC. The rearrangement joins TRBV30 to TRBJ2-7; the D call may be TRBD1 or TRBD2 (6 bases each). Between the trimmed V and J ends, which lost 2 bases and 7 bases, there was a span of 12 bases. The CDR3 loop spans 12 amino acids. From germline, CDR1 is GTSNPN and CDR2 SVGIG (reference sequence).

V is TRBV7-6 and J is TRBJ2-5; 8 bases are shared with TRBD2. V dropped 6 bases and J dropped 2; count of bases not matched to a gene: 8. The CDR3 is made up of 15 amino acids. Germline CDR1 SGHVS, CDR2 FNYEAQ. CDR3 nucleotide sequence: TGTGCCAGCAGACAAATCCGGGAGGGTCAAGAGACCCAGTACTTC. Translation: CASRQIREGQETQYF.

A note on this clone: The germline gene is not matched at one end of the junction; a read error may be the cause. The rearrangement joins TRBV2 to TRBJ2-7, with D perhaps TRBD1 (6 bases). This CDR3 spans 11 amino acids. From germline, CDR1 is SNHLY and CDR2 FYNNEI. The DNA for the CDR3 is TGTGCCAGCAGTGAATCCCAGGGGAGTAACTTC. As protein: CASSESQGSNF.

V is TRBV10-3 and J is TRBJ1-5, with TRBD1 as a possible D gene (6 bases). The germline V gene encodes CDR1 ENHRY and CDR2 SYGVKD. Trimming removed 5 bases from V and 6 bases from J, with 17 bases in between. This CDR3 region has 15 residues. CDR3 sequence reads: CAISNSQGFSQPQHF. The CDR3, as DNA: TGTGCCATCAGTAACTCACAGGGCTTCAGTCAGCCCCAGCATTTT.

V and J are TRBV5-1 and TRBJ1-1; D is perhaps TRBD1 (5 bases). The V end was cut by 5 bases, the J end by 1 base, with 12 bases between. Germline lookup yields CDR1 SGHRS and CDR2 YFSETQ. CDR3 length: 14 residues. The CDR3 spells CASRVGGANTEAFF. In DNA, the CDR3 is TGCGCCAGCAGGGTTGGAGGGGCGAACACTGAAGCTTTCTTT.

This clone came up a few times. This rearrangement joins TRBV6-6 to TRBJ2-4; D is undetermined. In germline, CDR1 is MNHNY, CDR2 SVGAGI (reference sequence). This CDR3 is built from 15 residues. V was clipped by 7 bases and J by 0 bases, with 13 bases between them. CDR3 DNA sequence: TGTGCCAGCATGCCAGGTATCGGAGCCAAAAACATTCAGTACTTC. It is translated as CASMPGIGAKNIQYF.

This chain links TRBV7-3 with TRBJ1-1; the match to TRBD1 covers 7 bases. The germline CDR1 and CDR2 sequences are SGHTA and FQGTGA. The J segment lost 11 bases and the V segment lost 3 bases, leaving 6 bases of the junction unmatched. The CDR3 is 12 residues long. This CDR3 reads CASSFNRGEAFF. CDR3 bases: TGTGCCAGCAGCTTCAACAGGGGCGAGGCTTTCTTT.

This chain joins TRBV7-6 and TRBJ1-1; D gene uncertain. The CDR3 has 14 residues. The germline gives CDR1 SGHVS, CDR2 FNYEAQ. Trimming left V 5 bases short and J 1 base short, with 11 bases between. CDR3 in DNA: TGTGCCAGCAGCACGGGTCAGGAGAACACTGAAGCTTTCTTT. Encoded protein: CASSTGQENTEAFF.

The gene calls are TRBV27 and TRBJ1-5; possibly TRBD1 for D (5 bases). Trimming stripped 4 bases from V and 4 bases from J, with 8 bases between. The CDR3 spans 13 residues. Germline CDR1 and CDR2: MNHEY and SMNVEV (reference sequence). CDR3 sequence reads: CASSYRSNQPQHF. CDR3 coding DNA: TGTGCCAGCAGTTACAGGTCTAATCAGCCCCAGCATTTT.

At least ten counts were recorded for this clone. The chain combines TRBV4-3 with TRBJ1-1; TRBD1 aligns across 7 bases. Germline CDR1 reads LGHNA; CDR2 reads YSLEER. V gave up 3 bases and J gave up 0 bases; unmatched junction bases: 7. The CDR3 sequence is 16 residues long. The CDR3 protein is CASSQSTGTVNTEAFF. The CDR3 region has the DNA TGCGCCAGCAGCCAGTCTACCGGGACAGTGAACACTGAAGCTTTCTTT.

J is TRBJ2-1 and V is TRBV7-3, with TRBD2 identical over 12 bases. V shed 1 base and J 6 bases; nucleotides not matched to a gene: 1. CDR3 length equals 15 residues. Germline CDR1 reads SGHTA; CDR2 reads FQGTGA. CDR3 residues: CASSLRLAGANEQFF. CDR3 nucleotides: TGTGCCAGCAGCTTAAGACTAGCGGGAGCCAATGAGCAGTTCTTC.

Many counts were recorded for this clone. V is TRBV2 and J is TRBJ2-1; the D gene is possibly TRBD2 (6 bases). This CDR3 has 11 amino acids. Germline CDR1 and CDR2: SNHLY and FYNNEI. V lost 10 bases to trimming and J lost 9 bases, with 13 bases between them. CDR3 sequence (DNA): TGTGCCATTAACCGGGACTTTGAGCAGTTCTTC. Translating it yields CAINRDFEQFF.

The chain has TRBV30 and TRBJ2-3; 7 nucleotides align to TRBD1. With 2 bases clipped from V and 4 bases from J, the junction kept 12 bases outside the gene matches. Germline V lookup: CDR1 GTSNPN, CDR2 SVGIG (reference sequence). The CDR3 covers 16 residues. CDR3 DNA: TGTGCCTGGAGTCCGAACTACAGGGGTCGGTCAGATACGCAGTATTTT. This codes for CAWSPNYRGRSDTQYF. Variable domain in full (rest from reference TRBV30 and TRBJ2-3): SQTIHQWPATLVQPVGSPLSLECTVEGTSNPNLYWYRQAAGRGLQLLFYSVGIGQISSEVPQNLSASRPQDRQFILSSKKLLLSDSGFYLCAWSPNYRGRSDTQYFGPGTRLTVL.

The sample holds a few counts of this clone. This sequence joins TRBV18 and TRBJ1-2; 9 bases align to TRBD1. The germline gives CDR1 KGHSH, CDR2 LQKENI. This CDR3 contains 12 residues. V lost 7 bases and J lost 8; bases outside the gene matches: 5. CDR3 nucleotide sequence: TGTGCCAGCTGGGGACAGGGAGGAGGCTACACCTTC. Translation gives CASWGQGGGYTF.

The chain has TRBV28 and TRBJ2-7; D perhaps matches TRBD1 (6 bases). The ends were cut back, 6 bases at V and 4 bases at J, with 13 bases in the middle. The CDR3 length is 13 residues. Germline values: CDR1 MDHEN, CDR2 SYDVKM. CDR3 sequence (DNA): TGTGCCAGCAGACAGGGCACTACTTACGAGCAGTACTTC. This codes for CASRQGTTYEQYF.

V and J are TRBV28 and TRBJ2-7; a weak D match, TRBD2 (5 bases). The ends were cut back, 4 bases at V and 6 bases at J, with 10 bases in the middle. The CDR3 is made up of 12 amino acids. The germline gives CDR1 MDHEN, CDR2 SYDVKM. CDR3 DNA: TGTGCCAGCAGTTCCCCGCGGGTCGAGCAGTACTTC. It yields the protein CASSSPRVEQYF.

With regard to this clone: A far larger clone is one nucleotide away, so this likely arose from a read error. The V call is TRBV29-1, the J call TRBJ1-1; D remains ambiguous. CDR3 length: 15 residues. The germline CDR1 and CDR2 sequences are SQVTM and ANQGSEA. CDR3 protein: CSFEDLQPMNTEAFF. The CDR3 region has the DNA TGCAGCTTTGAAGATCTACAGCCTATGAACACTGAAGCTTTCTTT. Supplemented by reference TRBV29-1 and TRBJ1-1, the full variable domain reads SAVISQKPSRDICQRGTSLTIQCQVDSQVTMMFWYRQQPGQSLTLIATANQGSEATYESGFVIDKFPISRPNLTFSTLTVSNMSPEDSSIYLCSFEDLQPMNTEAFFGQGTRLTVV.

This sequence joins TRBV18 and TRBJ1-5; the D is unclear. This CDR3 region has 12 residues. Germline assignment: CDR1 KGHSH and CDR2 LQKENI. Trimming removed 1 base from V and 7 bases from J, with 5 bases in between. CDR3 sequence (DNA): TGTGCCAGCTCACCACGAAACCAGCCCCAGCATTTT. The encoded protein is CASSPRNQPQHF. The whole variable domain, filled in from reference TRBV18 and TRBJ1-5, reads NAGVMQNPRHLVRRRGQEARLRCSPMKGHSHVYWYRQLPEEGLKFMVYLQKENIIDESGMPKERFSAEFPKEGPSILRIQQVVRGDSAAYFCASSPRNQPQHFGDGTRLSIL.

The rearrangement joins TRBV28 to TRBJ2-7, with D perhaps TRBD1 or TRBD2 (5 bases each). The CDR3 covers 13 residues. Germline CDR1 MDHEN, CDR2 SYDVKM. The V and J ends lost 2 bases and 9 bases respectively, with 14 bases between them. CDR3 sequence (DNA): TGTGCCAGCAGTTTAGTCGGGGCCAGTGTGCAGTACTTC. This sequence encodes CASSLVGASVQYF.

This clone has at least ten counts. The rearrangement uses TRBV9 and TRBJ2-1; D is possibly TRBD1 (6 bases). Trimming cost V 4 bases and J 6 bases, with 17 bases left between them. Per the germline V gene, CDR1 is SGDLS and CDR2 is YYNGEE. The CDR3 has 15 residues. The CDR3 DNA reads TGTGCCAGCAGCCCCCGGGACACCGAACGCAATGAGCAGTTCTTC. Translating gives CASSPRDTERNEQFF. Complete variable domain (other parts from reference TRBV9 and TRBJ2-1): DSGVTQTPKHLITATGQRVTLRCSPRSGDLSVYWYQQSLDQGLQFLIQYYNGEERAKGNILERFSAQQFPDLHSELNLSSLELGDSALYFCASSPRDTERNEQFFGPGTRLTVL.

This clone turned up a few times. As DNA, the CDR3 is TGTGCCAGCAGCCCCGGAGAGACCCAGTACTTC. Protein sequence: CASSPGETQYF. The chain links TRBV5-5 to TRBJ2-5; D is uncertain. V was shortened by 4 bases and J by 4 bases, with 5 bases between the two germline ends. CDR3 length: 11 residues. Germline lookup yields CDR1 SGHKS and CDR2 YYEKEE (reference sequence).

The chain combines TRBV5-4 with TRBJ2-7; D is uncertain. CDR3 size: 14 residues. V shed 4 bases and J shed 3 bases, with 14 bases lying between them. Germline CDR1 reads SGHNT; CDR2 reads YYREEE (reference sequence). In nucleotides, the CDR3 is TGTGCCAGCAGCCGTACTCGATACGACTACGAGCAGTACTTC. This encodes CASSRTRYDYEQYF.

This rearrangement joins TRBV13 to TRBJ2-7; D call uncertain. The CDR3 length is 14 residues. The V end lost 5 bases, the J end lost 2 bases, and 13 bases lay between the germline ends. The germline gives CDR1 PRHDT, CDR2 FYEKMQ (reference sequence). CDR3 residues: CASSPEVQAYEQYF. CDR3 sequence (DNA): TGTGCCAGCAGCCCAGAGGTCCAAGCCTACGAGCAGTACTTC.

This clone was seen at least ten times. The V call is TRBV6-6, the J call TRBJ1-5; D unresolved. Germline assignment: CDR1 MNHNY and CDR2 SVGAGI (reference sequence). The CDR3 totals 15 residues. The ends were cut back, 7 bases at V and 5 bases at J, with 18 bases in the middle. DNA of the CDR3: TGTGCCAGCACTCCCCCCACCATTGGCGATCAGCCCCAGCATTTT. Amino acid sequence: CASTPPTIGDQPQHF.

This chain joins TRBV6-4 and TRBJ2-7; D unclear. This CDR3 is built from 12 residues. Per germline, CDR1 MRHNA and CDR2 SNTAGT. The ends were cut back, 2 bases at V and 2 bases at J, with 4 bases in the middle. The CDR3 spells CASSDRTYEQYF. In nucleotides, the CDR3 is TGTGCCAGCAGTGACAGGACCTACGAGCAGTACTTC.

This clone was recorded a few times. CDR3 nucleotide sequence: TGTGCCAGCAGTTTTAGGGGATCAGGGGAAGAGACCCAGTACTTC. Amino acid sequence: CASSFRGSGEETQYF. The rearrangement links TRBV7-9 to TRBJ2-5, with D maybe TRBD1 (6 bases). V was clipped by 6 bases and J by 3 bases, with 17 bases between them. There are 15 residues in the CDR3. Germline loops: CDR1 SEHNR, CDR2 FQNEAQ (reference sequence).

A few counts support this clone. The chain couples TRBV14 to TRBJ2-7; D not resolved. Trimming removed 8 bases from V and 3 bases from J, with 11 bases in between. Germline V gene sequence: CDR1 SGHDN, CDR2 FVKESK. The CDR3 runs 12 residues. The CDR3 reads CASEESHYEQYF. The CDR3 DNA sequence: TGTGCCAGCGAGGAATCCCACTACGAGCAGTACTTC.

This clone came up a few times. V gene TRBV18 combines with J gene TRBJ2-4, with D hard to call. Germline CDR1 and CDR2: KGHSH and LQKENI. V was shortened by 3 bases and J by 6 bases, with 15 bases between the two germline ends. The CDR3 consists of 15 residues. The CDR3: CASSPTAGDANIQYF. Written as DNA, the CDR3 is TGTGCCAGCTCACCCACAGCCGGAGACGCAAACATTCAGTACTTC. Together with reference TRBV18 and TRBJ2-4, the CDR3 gives the full variable domain: NAGVMQNPRHLVRRRGQEARLRCSPMKGHSHVYWYRQLPEEGLKFMVYLQKENIIDESGMPKERFSAEFPKEGPSILRIQQVVRGDSAAYFCASSPTAGDANIQYFGAGTRLSVL.